This T cell receptor (beta chain) was sequenced in a study of T cells in Graves' hyperthyroidism and ophthalmopathy. Study details: At the time of initial diagnosis and before any treatment, peripheral blood was collected.

Findings of the study overall: Ophthalmopathy was told apart from stable hyperthyroidism by a 13 V-J model. Most clonotypes expanded in thyroid above 0.001 were likewise present in blood.

Criteria for exclusion of patients were uncontrolled infection, other autoimmune disease, pregnancy or lactation. Template material for amplifying TCR beta CDR3 regions consisted of RNA transcripts. The HTBI set primed first-round TCR CDR3 RT-PCR. TCRdb re-analysed the multiplex PCR reads in MiXCR, keeping a single row per CDR3 protein. The sample carries under 500,000 distinct CDR3 sequences, 11% to 15% recorded once. Deletions cut 10 bases from V and 3 bases from J, with 12 bases between. This CDR3 has 12 amino acids. Per the germline V gene, CDR1 is ENHRY and CDR2 is SYGVKD. The sample holds many counts of this clonotype. Its target is unknown.

Sequenced material: blood. The TCR sequence derives from a man aged 50 to 59 with Graves' ophthalmopathy. V usage is TRBV10-3 and J usage is TRBJ1-1; no definite D call. The DNA of the CDR3 is TGTGCCAGCACGGGAGGAGACACTGAAGCTTTCTTT. This gives the protein CASTGGDTEAFF.